Each of the 11 T cell receptor beta chains below was sequenced from the same sample in a study of blood T cell repertoires in COVID-19. Measured with immunoSEQ multiplex PCR; TCRdb has only the in-frame clones, and not every one. The sample lists 250,000 to 300,000 clones, more than 65% occurring once. The sequencing input was PBMCs or T cells enriched from blood (not recorded which). Receptors were obtained from a man in his forties or fifties who had recovered from COVID-19.

This rearrangement joins TRBV2 to TRBJ2-1; D is possibly TRBD2 (6 bases). CDR3 length: 16 residues. V lost 8 bases and J lost 1, with 18 bases in between. Germline V CDR1 and CDR2: SNHLY, FYNNEI. Here the CDR3 reads CASVRDSEISYNEQFF. CDR3 nucleotide sequence: TGTGCCAGCGTCCGGGACTCAGAAATTTCCTACAATGAGCAGTTCTTC.

This chain uses TRBV15 with TRBJ1-1, with 7 bases that match TRBD1. The junction had 8 bases not matched to a gene; V was cut back by 5 bases and J by 5 bases. The CDR3 is 14 amino acids. Germline CDR1 and CDR2: LNHNV and YYDKDF (reference sequence). CDR3 sequence: CATSLYRGATEAFF. As DNA, the CDR3 is TGTGCCACCAGCTTGTACAGGGGCGCGACTGAAGCTTTCTTT.

The chain couples TRBV7-2 to TRBJ2-2; TRBD2 might be the D (5 bases). The germline CDR1 and CDR2 sequences are SGHTA and FQGNSA. The CDR3 runs 16 residues. Trimming removed 4 bases from V and 0 bases from J, with 12 bases in between. As DNA, the CDR3 is TGTGCCAGCAGCTCGCAGTCGCGGGCGAACACCGGGGAGCTGTTTTTT. It yields the protein CASSSQSRANTGELFF.

The DNA for the CDR3 is TGTGCCAGCAGTGAAAGCCAAGGGACAGCCTCCTACGAGCAGTACTTC. Translation: CASSESQGTASYEQYF. The chain carries TRBV7-9 and TRBJ2-7; 7 bases are a match to TRBD1. Losses at the gene ends were 6 bases for V and 0 bases for J; bases not matched to a gene: 11. The germline V gene has CDR1 SEHNR and CDR2 FQNEAQ (reference sequence). The CDR3 length is 16 residues. Full variable domain (remainder filled in from reference TRBV7-9 and TRBJ2-7): DTGVSQNPRHKITKRGQNVTFRCDPISEHNRLYWYRQTLGQGPEFLTYFQNEAQLEKSRLLSDRFSAERPKGSFSTLEIQRTEQGDSAMYLCASSESQGTASYEQYFGPGTRLTVT.

The rearrangement uses TRBV11-2 and TRBJ2-3; a weak D match, TRBD1 (6 bases). This CDR3 spans 14 amino acids. With 3 bases removed from V and 2 bases from J, the gap between germline ends came to 9 bases. Germline lookup yields CDR1 SGHAT and CDR2 FQNNGV. CDR3 amino acids: CASSFSGATDTQYF. For the CDR3, the DNA is TGTGCCAGCAGCTTCTCAGGGGCCACAGATACGCAGTATTTT.

The chain employs TRBV30 and TRBJ1-2; 12 nucleotides agree with TRBD1. V shed 4 bases, J shed 1 base, and the junction held 10 bases outside the gene matches. The germline V gene encodes CDR1 GTSNPN and CDR2 SVGIG (reference sequence). CDR3 length: 17 residues. The CDR3 region is CAWTPRGTGGYNYGYTF. For the CDR3, the DNA is TGTGCCTGGACCCCAAGGGGGACAGGGGGCTATAACTATGGCTACACCTTC.

The V call is TRBV20-1, the J call TRBJ2-1; possible D gene TRBD2, 6 bases. Trimming pared 3 bases from V and 8 bases from J, leaving 17 bases between. This CDR3 region has 14 residues. The germline V gene has CDR1 DFQATT and CDR2 SNEGSKA (reference sequence). The CDR3 sequence: CSASRRPGVDEQFF. The CDR3 region has the DNA TGCAGTGCTAGTCGCAGGCCGGGGGTGGATGAGCAGTTCTTC.

Of note for this clone: A junction boundary mismatches the germline segment, possibly from a read error. The chain joins TRBV5-4 to TRBJ1-2; D not resolved. This CDR3 has 12 amino acids. Germline CDR1 reads SGHNT; CDR2 reads YYREEE (reference sequence). CDR3 protein: CASSLRNSGYTF. As DNA, the CDR3 is TGTGCCAGCAGCTTACGCAACTCTGGCTACACCTTC.

V is TRBV19 and J is TRBJ1-3, with 7 bases lining up with TRBD1. The CDR3 consists of 16 residues. Germline V gives CDR1 LNHDA, CDR2 SQIVND (reference sequence). The V segment lost 5 bases and the J segment 3 bases; nucleotides outside the gene matches: 10. The CDR3, as DNA: TGTGCCAGTAGTGTCGCCGGGACAGAACGTGGAAACACCATATATTTT. This sequence encodes CASSVAGTERGNTIYF.

The J gene is TRBJ1-5, the V gene TRBV6-2 or TRBV6-3, with D tentatively TRBD1 (5 bases). With 6 bases removed from V and 2 bases from J, the gap between germline ends came to 11 bases. CDR3 length: 14 amino acids. The germline V gene encodes CDR1 MNHEY and CDR2 SVGEGT. CDR3 sequence: CASRYDSGNQPQHF. The CDR3 region has the DNA TGTGCCAGCAGATACGACAGCGGCAATCAGCCCCAGCATTTT.

The DNA of the CDR3 is TGTGCCAGCAGTGTAAGCAGGGTTTTTAACACTGAAGCTTTCTTT. It translates to CASSVSRVFNTEAFF. The chain is built from TRBV5-6 and TRBJ1-1; tentative D call: TRBD1 (5 bases). The CDR3 is 15 amino acids. V lost 5 bases and J lost 2, with 16 bases in between. CDR1 and CDR2 from the germline V gene are SGHDT and YYEEEE.